The 23 T cell receptor beta chains below were found in one sample sequenced in a study of blood T cell repertoires in COVID-19 (dated by TCRdb to the early 2020s). Library preparation was by the immunoSEQ multiplex PCR assay. Here the immuneACCESS table is served through TCRdb, limited to in-frame sequences with V and J called. Missing clones are a known gap in these copies; in checked studies unresolved V genes cover under half, and the rest lacks a known reason. This sample gives approximately 250,000 clones in total; roughly 86% of them show up just once. Approximately 8.2% of the sample rests with the top ten. Sequenced input: peripheral blood. Every receptor here comes from a man aged 40-55 years with active or convalescent COVID-19.

The CDR3 DNA follows: TGTGCCAGCAGTGAACCCCAGGGACTTTATGGCTACACCTTC. This sequence encodes CASSEPQGLYGYTF. The V call is TRBV6-1, the J call TRBJ1-2, with D possibly matching TRBD1 (5 bases). The length of the CDR3 is 14 residues. Germline loops: CDR1 MNHNS, CDR2 SASEGT. V dropped 2 bases and J dropped 5 bases, with 12 bases sitting between them.

This chain connects TRBV28 to TRBJ2-7; D perhaps matches TRBD1 (6 bases). V shed 7 bases and J shed 3 bases, with 16 bases lying between them. The CDR3 is 14 residues long. CDR1 is MDHEN and CDR2 is SYDVKM in the germline V gene. CDR3 in amino acids: CASTPGQLNYEQYF. CDR3 nucleotide sequence: TGTGCCAGCACCCCCGGACAGCTGAACTACGAGCAGTACTTC.

A single count supports this clone. The V gene is TRBV3-1 (or the pseudogene TRBV3-2), the J gene TRBJ2-7; a weak D match, TRBD2 (6 bases). The length of the CDR3 is 14 residues. V was shortened by 4 bases and J by 6 bases, with 16 bases between the two germline ends. Germline V gene sequence: CDR1 LGHDT, CDR2 YNNKEL (reference sequence). CDR3 amino acids: CASSPLSGEGEQYF. In DNA, the CDR3 is TGTGCCAGCAGCCCCCTATCGGGGGAAGGCGAGCAGTACTTC.

The V and J genes are TRBV30 and TRBJ1-5; a possible D gene is TRBD1 (6 bases). CDR3 size: 14 residues. With 1 base removed from V and 7 bases from J, the gap between germline ends came to 14 bases. From germline, CDR1 is GTSNPN and CDR2 SVGIG (reference sequence). The CDR3 DNA reads as TGTGCCTGGAGTGAGGGGGTGGTAAGGCAGCCCCAGCATTTT. This codes for CAWSEGVVRQPQHF.

The chain links TRBV6-8 to TRBJ2-6, with TRBD1 identical over 7 bases. The germline V gene has CDR1 MNHGY and CDR2 SAAAGT. The CDR3 runs 19 residues. The trim removed 4 bases at V and 0 bases at J, leaving 12 bases unmatched. The CDR3 DNA follows: TGTGCCAGCAGTTTAGTACCGGGACAGATGATCTCTGGGGCCAACGTCCTGACTTTC. The encoded protein is CASSLVPGQMISGANVLTF.

This CDR3 reads CASSESGGGSSPLHF. CDR3 nucleotide sequence: TGCGCCAGCAGTGAGTCAGGCGGGGGGAGTTCACCCCTCCACTTT. This chain joins TRBV10-2 and TRBJ1-6; D is possibly TRBD1 (5 bases). This CDR3 region has 15 residues. Germline values: CDR1 WSHSY, CDR2 SAAADI. V gave up 0 bases and J gave up 9 bases, with 12 bases separating them.

The rearrangement uses TRBV6-5 and TRBJ2-1, with 11 positions matching TRBD2. Looked up from germline, CDR1 is MNHEY and CDR2 is SVGAGI. V shed 4 bases, J shed 4 bases, and the junction held 6 bases outside the gene matches. This CDR3 has 16 residues. The CDR3 spells CASSLLLAGGYNEQFF. The CDR3 region has the DNA TGTGCCAGCAGTTTACTTCTAGCGGGAGGTTACAATGAGCAGTTCTTC.

The chain carries TRBV29-1 and TRBJ2-1, with TRBD2 as a possible D gene (5 bases). This CDR3 has 10 amino acids. Trimming shortened V by 7 bases and J by 10 bases, and 11 bases separated the two germline ends. CDR1 is SQVTM and CDR2 is ANQGSEA in the germline V gene. The CDR3 coding sequence is TGCAGCGGCCGAACGGGGGAGCAGTTCTTC. The encoded protein is CSGRTGEQFF.

A single count supports this clone. The chain has TRBV19 and TRBJ2-7; no definite D call. Germline lookup yields CDR1 LNHDA and CDR2 SQIVND (reference sequence). There are 14 residues in the CDR3. V shed 6 bases and J shed 0 bases, with 12 bases lying between them. CDR3 in amino acids: CASSFSVSSYEQYF. DNA of the CDR3: TGTGCCAGTAGCTTTAGTGTTAGCTCCTACGAGCAGTACTTC.

The V call is TRBV5-6, the J call TRBJ1-5, with D unclear. Trimming removed 0 bases at V and 2 bases at J, with 12 bases between. The CDR3 is 16 residues long. The V gene's germline CDR1 is SGHDT and CDR2 YYEEEE. This CDR3 reads CASSLGSGFRNQPQHF. CDR3 DNA: TGTGCCAGCAGCTTGGGGTCGGGATTTCGCAATCAGCCCCAGCATTTT.

The chain couples TRBV18 to TRBJ2-3; the match to TRBD1 covers 9 bases. Germline lookup yields CDR1 KGHSH and CDR2 LQKENI. The ends lost 1 base at V and 5 bases at J; junction bases unmatched: 7. This CDR3 spans 16 amino acids. DNA for the CDR3: TGTGCCAGCTCACCACTAACAGGGGGCGCGAGAGATACGCAGTATTTT. It yields the protein CASSPLTGGARDTQYF. Full variable domain (rest looked up from reference TRBV18 and TRBJ2-3): NAGVMQNPRHLVRRRGQEARLRCSPMKGHSHVYWYRQLPEEGLKFMVYLQKENIIDESGMPKERFSAEFPKEGPSILRIQQVVRGDSAAYFCASSPLTGGARDTQYFGPGTRLTVL.

The chain combines TRBV30 with TRBJ1-5; a possible D gene is TRBD1 (6 bases). Germline V gene data show CDR1 as GTSNPN and CDR2 as SVGIG (reference sequence). The CDR3 covers 13 residues. The V gene lost 0 bases and the J gene lost 5 bases, with 8 bases spanning the gap. CDR3 DNA: TGTGCCTGGAGTGTAAGGACAGATCAGCCCCAGCATTTT. As protein: CAWSVRTDQPQHF.

The chain is built from TRBV4-1 and TRBJ2-3, with TRBD2 identical over 7 bases. The J segment lost 1 base and the V segment lost 0 bases, leaving 7 bases of the junction unmatched. CDR3 length: 17 amino acids. The germline V gene has CDR1 MGHRA and CDR2 YSYEKL. In nucleotides, the CDR3 is TGCGCCAGCAGCCAAGAGGGGGGGTTCCGGGGCACAGATACGCAGTATTTT. Encoded protein: CASSQEGGFRGTDTQYF.

This chain links TRBV3-1 (or the pseudogene TRBV3-2) with TRBJ1-1; D gene ambiguous. The germline V gene encodes CDR1 LGHDT and CDR2 YNNKEL (reference sequence). V was trimmed by 1 base and J by 6 bases, leaving 12 bases between them. The CDR3 spans 14 residues. CDR3: CASSQAPSFPEAFF. For the CDR3, the DNA is TGTGCCAGCAGCCAAGCCCCCTCTTTCCCTGAAGCTTTCTTT.

The chain recombines TRBV6-5 with TRBJ2-5, with TRBD1 matching 7 bases. There are 14 residues in the CDR3. From germline, CDR1 is MNHEY and CDR2 SVGAGI. V dropped 6 bases and J dropped 1; count of bases not matched to a gene: 5. The CDR3 nucleotides are TGTGCCAGCAGCCTAGGGACAGCCCAAGAGACCCAGTACTTC. As protein: CASSLGTAQETQYF.

The genes are TRBV9 and TRBJ2-3, with D tentatively TRBD1 (5 bases). The CDR3 runs 15 residues. V shed 4 bases and J shed 0 bases, with 12 bases lying between them. CDR1 is SGDLS, CDR2 YYNGEE, per germline. The DNA of the CDR3 is TGTGCCAGCAGCCCCCGACAGTCGAGCACAGATACGCAGTATTTT. Translating it yields CASSPRQSSTDTQYF.

V and J are TRBV15 and TRBJ1-2, with 7 bases that match TRBD1. This CDR3 spans 13 amino acids. J was trimmed by 7 bases and V by 1 base; bases with no gene match: 3. The germline V gene has CDR1 LNHNV and CDR2 YYDKDF (reference sequence). The CDR3 loop reads CATSRGGGGGYTF. DNA of the CDR3: TGTGCCACCAGCAGAGGAGGGGGCGGTGGCTACACCTTC.

V usage is TRBV5-1 and J usage is TRBJ1-1; TRBD1 is a possible D gene (5 bases). The CDR3 has 14 residues. The V and J ends lost 3 bases and 5 bases respectively, with 14 bases between them. From germline, CDR1 is SGHRS and CDR2 YFSETQ. CDR3 sequence reads: CASSWRDSGTEAFF. The CDR3 DNA sequence: TGCGCCAGCAGCTGGAGGGACTCGGGGACTGAAGCTTTCTTT.

V gene TRBV6-5 combines with J gene TRBJ1-1; D is uncertain. Germline V gene sequence: CDR1 MNHEY, CDR2 SVGAGI. The CDR3 contains 13 residues. Trimming removed 2 bases at V and 3 bases at J, with 7 bases between. The CDR3 region has the DNA TGTGCCAGCAGTTACGAGGTGGACACTGAAGCTTTCTTT. It translates to CASSYEVDTEAFF.

V and J are TRBV5-6 and TRBJ2-7; no reliable D call. V shed 2 bases and J shed 2 bases, with 11 bases lying between them. Germline V CDR1 and CDR2: SGHDT, YYEEEE. The CDR3 consists of 14 residues. CDR3 sequence reads: CASSLGRSPYEQYF. In DNA form, the CDR3 reads TGTGCCAGCAGCTTAGGCAGGTCTCCCTACGAGCAGTACTTC.

The rearrangement joins TRBV5-4 to TRBJ2-7; the match to TRBD1 covers 7 bases. The V gene end was trimmed by 0 bases and the J gene end by 4 bases; junction bases not matched to a gene: 4. The V gene's germline CDR1 is SGHNT and CDR2 YYREEE (reference sequence). The CDR3 sequence is 14 residues long. CDR3 amino acids: CASSLGRGSYEQYF. CDR3 nucleotides: TGTGCCAGCAGCTTGGGCAGGGGGTCTTACGAGCAGTACTTC.

The chain employs TRBV7-2 and TRBJ2-7; TRBD1 aligns across 10 bases. V gave up 5 bases and J gave up 2 bases; unmatched junction bases: 6. Germline V gene lookup returns CDR1 SGHTA and CDR2 FQGNSA. CDR3 size: 15 residues. CDR3: CASSPGGTGAYEQYF. CDR3 bases: TGTGCCAGCAGCCCAGGCGGGACAGGGGCCTACGAGCAGTACTTC.

J is TRBJ2-5 and V is TRBV5-6, with 9 bases matching TRBD1. V shed 3 bases and J 5 bases; nucleotides not matched to a gene: 8. CDR3 length equals 15 residues. Per the germline V gene, CDR1 is SGHDT and CDR2 is YYEEEE. The CDR3 DNA sequence: TGTGCCAGCAGCTATACAGGGGGCAGGGGGGAGACCCAGTACTTC. As protein: CASSYTGGRGETQYF. Full variable domain (remainder filled in from reference TRBV5-6 and TRBJ2-5): DAGVTQSPTHLIKTRGQQVTLRCSPKSGHDTVSWYQQALGQGPQFIFQYYEEEERQRGNFPDRFSGHQFPNYSSELNVNALLLGDSALYLCASSYTGGRGETQYFGPGTRLLVL.